This T cell receptor beta chain came from a study of siplizumab effects on memory and regulatory T cells (dated by TCRdb to 2018 to 2020). As for the study more broadly: The study looked at the effect of siplizumab, an anti-CD2 antibody, on alloreactive T-cell subsets in allogeneic mixed lymphocyte reactions made from human PBMCs. Study-wide findings and limitations: Whether proliferating Tregs from siplizumab cultures actually had suppressive function was not functionally confirmed. Of the alloreactive CD4+ clones that could be mapped, the Treg-derived share averaged approximately 67% with siplizumab compared with roughly 25% in control reactions. About 75-95% of proliferating CD4+ or CD8+ clones could not be given a naive or memory phenotype. Siplizumab significantly lowered the cumulative frequency of alloreactive sequences that could be traced to unstimulated CD4+ memory T cells. Unstimulated naive T cells appeared to be more diverse than memory T cells, and naive cells seemed to make a substantial contribution to the alloresponse. Because sequences below about 10^-5 frequency were poorly captured, only a minor fraction of alloreactive clones could be mapped to unstimulated subsets.

Unstimulated CD4+ memory cells were also sequenced in three donor pairs, together with CD4+ naive, CD8+ TEMRA, CD8+ naive and CD8+ effector memory subsets. Sorted unstimulated T cells and proliferating T cells recovered from mixed lymphocyte reactions underwent TCRbeta CDR3 sequencing. Fresh whole blood from fewer than 12 HLA-typed healthy donors was used to isolate PBMCs. The library was generated by the immunoSEQ multiplex PCR assay. Each sample had 85,000 to 100,000 TCR templates assayed by the deep sequencing platform. Genomic DNA extracted from sorted T cells was used for TCRbeta CDR3 sequencing. As for how the authors treated the data: The R programming language was used for clonal analysis of TCRbeta CDR3 data. Unstimulated samples were compared with post-reaction CFSE-low samples to define alloreactive CD4+ and CD8+ clones. By matching sequences to the repertoires of sorted unstimulated Treg and non-Treg cells, each alloreactive CD4+ clone was assigned a regulatory or non-regulatory origin. The clones in this table, taken by TCRdb from immuneACCESS, are in-frame only. Not every clone is retained; where verified, under half of the shortfall comes from an unresolved V gene, and the cause of the rest is unknown. V and J calls and clone size are given by that table; D and trimming were obtained from the DNA. The sample yields approximately 40,000 clones; more than 80% were counted once. Jointly, the top ten make up roughly 0.25% of the sample.

The table lists this clone with a count of one. Its antigen is currently not known. Base qualities are not provided; no much larger clone lies one nucleotide away. Counted from cysteine to phenylalanine, this CDR3 has 13 amino acids. CDR3 DNA is the only sequence kept; it has 39 bases, read in frame from the first base. The germline V gene encodes CDR1 SGHTA and CDR2 FQGTGA. The germline ends are 9 bases apart after V is trimmed by 6 bases and J by 2 bases. The sequenced material came from naive CD4+ T cells sorted from blood. This specimen's cell subset or site label, interpreted: unstimulated naive T cells. The chain links TRBV7-3 with TRBJ2-3; the D call could be TRBD1 or TRBD2, with each sharing 5 bases. The source of this sequence is a human donor in good health. The DNA is as follows: TGTGCCAGCAGTCGGGACCTCACAGATACGCAGTATTTT. Its protein is CASSRDLTDTQYF.